This T cell receptor (beta chain) comes out of a study of breast tumors, draining lymph nodes, adjacent tissues. This CDR3 has 17 amino acids. Germline V gene sequence: CDR1 SGHRS, CDR2 YFSETQ. V lost 4 bases and J lost 1; bases outside the gene matches: 5. Axillary draining lymph nodes of breast cancer patients supplied the node samples. In TCRdb, the multiplex PCR reads were re-called with MiXCR into one record per CDR3 protein. The sample carries 150,000 to 200,000 distinct CDR3 sequences, around a third recorded once. This sequence was found in a female donor with breast cancer. Some clones in this sample may be carry-over from other donors' samples. The V and J genes are TRBV5-1 and TRBJ2-2; 12 bases align to TRBD2. Input material: axillary lymph node tissue. For the CDR3, the DNA is TGCGCCAGCAGCCGATTGACTAGCGGGGGGAACACCGGGGAGCTGTTTTTT. Translating it yields CASSRLTSGGNTGELFF.